This section outlines one TCR beta chain sequence together with its context. Its antigen is currently not known. No much larger clone exists at a distance of one base, and base qualities are not known. The sample originates from a study of graft-versus-host responses after intestinal transplantation (dated by TCRdb to about 2021). As for the study more broadly: Recipients received multivisceral, liver-intestinal, or isolated intestinal transplants. Every recipient was given anti-thymocyte globulin induction, then maintenance tacrolimus and steroids for around three years. After intestinal transplantation, graft-versus-host and host-versus-graft alloreactive T cell clones were followed in the graft, circulation and bone marrow using bulk TCR-beta CDR3 sequencing. To identify alloreactive clones, pre-transplant mixed lymphocyte reaction products were sequenced and then compared with unstimulated pre-transplant donor and recipient T cells. A cohort of fewer than 25 intestinal transplant recipients, including one retransplant, was enrolled, and a few patients lacking pretransplant specimens were excluded. Donor T cell macrochimerism was defined as a peak of at least 4% donor T cells among recipient peripheral blood mononuclear cells. Rather than being sequenced by the commercial service, samples from a few later patients were sequenced in-house on an Illumina MiSeq and processed with MiXCR. The study at large found these results: Early after transplant, peak levels of circulating GvH clones were found to be associated with declines in HvG clones. High GvH to HvG T cell clonal ratios were observed in the allografts of patients with donor T cell macrochimerism. The conclusions were limited by the relatively low number and heterogeneity of the intestinal transplant patients. GvH clones were detected in recipient bone marrow, and some appeared earlier in ileal mucosa or blood, consistent with an intestinal mucosal origin.

Receptor libraries were prepared by the immunoSEQ multiplex PCR assay. For most patients, high-throughput TCR-beta CDR3 sequencing of genomic DNA was performed by Adaptive Biotechnologies. Per the authors' processing: Adaptive's ImmunoSEQ software was the source of the TCR sequencing data for about 17 patients, while a few other patients were processed with MiXCR and VDJtools. Because the origin of CDR3 nucleotide sequences shared between donor and recipient could not be assigned, those sequences were removed. To count as alloreactive, a clone needed at least 2-fold expansion over unstimulated cells and a minimum CFSE-low frequency of 0.002% (template counts) or 0.001% (read counts). Clones were considered mappable if detected in sequenced pre-transplant spleen, lymph node, or MLR CFSE-low populations of the donor or recipient. Cumulative frequency of alloreactive clones was calculated as a percentage of all sequences weighted by copy number. TCRdb retrieved this table from immuneACCESS and kept in-frame rearrangements only. Not all clones are present; in checked studies, unresolved V genes account for under half, and no reason is known for the remainder. V and J calls and clone size follow that table, whereas D and trimming were derived from the DNA. The sample yields approximately 16,000 clones; over 75% were counted once. The biggest ten clones account for around 6% of the sample.

Blood samples were collected up to 4 times in the first month after transplant and then at least monthly when available. Unmatched junction bases come to 8, with V trimmed by 7 bases and J by 4 bases. From the cysteine up to the phenylalanine, the CDR3 has a length of 14 residues. CDR3 DNA is the only sequence kept; it has 42 bases, read in frame from the first base. CDR1 is given as SGHNT and CDR2 as YYREEE, both from the germline V gene (reference sequence). The sequencing used PBMCs, collected approximately 110 days after intestinal transplant. The TCR sequence derives from a human patient who received an intestinal transplant, so some T cells may come from the graft donor. This receptor chain uses TRBV5-4 and TRBJ1-2, with 9 central nucleotides matching TRBD1. The nucleotide sequence reads TGTGCCAGCCGCGGGACAGGGATATTCTATGGCTACACCTTC. Protein translation: CASRGTGIFYGYTF.